This T cell receptor (beta chain) was found in a study of T cell changes during pregnancy in multiple sclerosis (dated 2019 in TCRdb). About the full investigation: Changes in the T cell repertoire over the course of pregnancy were examined in this study in women with multiple sclerosis.

Library generation was performed with the immunoSEQ multiplex PCR assay. TCRdb holds this immuneACCESS table with in-frame rearrangements only. Some clones are missing; in checked studies, unresolved V genes explain under half, and the rest has no known cause. In all, the sample holds about 85,000 clones, and approximately 91% of those were seen once. Over 2% of the sample rests with the top ten. The CDR3, from cysteine to phenylalanine, totals 14 residues. CDR3 DNA only is kept here, 42 bases in frame from base 1. The germline V gene sets CDR1 to MNHNS and CDR2 to SASEGT. Trimming removed 6 bases from V and 1 base from J, leaving 12 bases between the germline ends. About this clone: Which antigen it targets is not known. The record has no base qualities; no much larger clone is one base away.

The sequence links TRBV6-1 to TRBJ1-2; TRBD1 is a weak D gene call, 6 bases matching. The sample was peripheral blood, taken in the first trimester of pregnancy. This clonotype originated in a female donor with multiple sclerosis, enrolled in a pregnancy study. The CDR3 region has the sequence CASSSRDNNYGYTF. The sequence in DNA is TGTGCCAGCAGCTCCCGGGACAATAACTATGGCTACACCTTC.